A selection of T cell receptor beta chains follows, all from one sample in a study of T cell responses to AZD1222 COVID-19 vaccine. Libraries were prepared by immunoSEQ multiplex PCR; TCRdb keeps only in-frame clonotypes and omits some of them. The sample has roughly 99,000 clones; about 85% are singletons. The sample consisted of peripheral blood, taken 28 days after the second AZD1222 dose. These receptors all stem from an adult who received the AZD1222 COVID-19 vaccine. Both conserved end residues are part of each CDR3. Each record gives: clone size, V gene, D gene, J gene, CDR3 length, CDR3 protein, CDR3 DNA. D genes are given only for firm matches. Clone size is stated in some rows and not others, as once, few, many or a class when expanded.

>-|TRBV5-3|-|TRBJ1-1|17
CARSELGPRPRRTEAFF
TGTGCCAGAAGCGAATTAGGGCCACGTCCACGGAGGACTGAAGCTTTCTTT
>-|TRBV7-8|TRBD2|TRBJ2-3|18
CASSRTSGGLRSGDTQYF
TGTGCCAGCAGCCGAACTAGCGGGGGGTTACGATCAGGAGATACGCAGTATTTT
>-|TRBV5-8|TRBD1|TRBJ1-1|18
CASSRGAGTGGLNTEAFF
TGTGCCAGCAGCCGCGGAGCCGGGACAGGGGGCTTGAACACTGAAGCTTTCTTT
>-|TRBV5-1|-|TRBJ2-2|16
CASREDGSLNTGELFF
TGCGCCAGCAGAGAGGACGGCTCCTTGAACACCGGGGAGCTGTTTTTT
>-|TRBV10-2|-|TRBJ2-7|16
CASSESGPTSLREQYF
TGCGCCAGCAGTGAGTCGGGTCCGACCTCGCTACGGGAGCAGTACTTC
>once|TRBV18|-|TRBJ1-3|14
CASSPERSGNTIYF
TGTGCCAGCTCACCAGAACGCTCTGGAAACACCATATATTTT
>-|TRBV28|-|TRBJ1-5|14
CASVKAIGNQPQHF
TGTGCCAGCGTCAAGGCCATTGGCAATCAGCCCCAGCATTTT
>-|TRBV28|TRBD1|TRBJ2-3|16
CASSLVPGQGADTQYF
TGTGCCAGCAGTTTAGTGCCGGGACAGGGGGCAGATACGCAGTATTTT
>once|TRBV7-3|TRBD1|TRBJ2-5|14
CASSSGTGEETQYF
TGTGCCAGCAGCTCCGGGACAGGGGAAGAGACCCAGTACTTC
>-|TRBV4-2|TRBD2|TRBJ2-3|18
CASSQGLAGGPSTDTQYF
TGTGCCAGCAGCCAAGGGCTAGCGGGGGGGCCTAGCACAGATACGCAGTATTTT
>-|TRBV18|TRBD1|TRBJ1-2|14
CASSPRDSSYGYTF
TGTGCCAGCTCACCGCGGGACAGTAGCTATGGCTACACCTTC
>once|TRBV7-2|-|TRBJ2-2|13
CASSLAGTGELFF
TGTGCCAGCAGCTTGGCGGGCACCGGGGAGCTGTTTTTT
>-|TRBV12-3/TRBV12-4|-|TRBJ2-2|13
CASRVQDTGELFF
TGTGCCAGCAGGGTACAGGACACCGGGGAGCTGTTTTTT
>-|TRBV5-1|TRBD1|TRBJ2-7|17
CASSSIYETGGSYEQYF
TGCGCCAGCAGCTCCATATATGAGACAGGGGGCTCCTACGAGCAGTACTTC
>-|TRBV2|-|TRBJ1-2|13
CASSEGSGYGYTF
TGTGCCAGCAGTGAGGGATCCGGATATGGCTACACCTTC
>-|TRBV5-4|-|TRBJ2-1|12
CASSRTDNEQFF
TGTGCCAGCAGTAGGACAGACAATGAGCAGTTCTTC
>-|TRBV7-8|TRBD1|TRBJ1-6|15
CASSRGQGDGSPLHF
TGTGCCAGCAGCCGAGGACAGGGGGATGGTTCACCCCTCCACTTT
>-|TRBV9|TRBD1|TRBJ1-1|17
CASSAPGTGVVNTEAFF
TGTGCCAGCAGCGCCCCCGGGACAGGGGTTGTGAACACTGAAGCTTTCTTT
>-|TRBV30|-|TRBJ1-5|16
CAWSLSGGYSNQPQHF
TGTGCCTGGAGTTTATCTGGGGGGTATAGCAATCAGCCCCAGCATTTT
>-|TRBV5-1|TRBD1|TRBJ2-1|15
CASSGDRGPYNEQFF
TGCGCCAGCAGCGGCGACAGGGGGCCCTACAATGAGCAGTTCTTC
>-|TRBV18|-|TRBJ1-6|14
CASSPRFPDSPLHF
TGTGCCAGCTCACCAAGGTTTCCAGACTCACCCCTCCACTTT
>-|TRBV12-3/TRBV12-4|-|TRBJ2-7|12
CASSPTGYEQYF
TGTGCCAGCAGTCCTACGGGTTACGAGCAGTACTTC
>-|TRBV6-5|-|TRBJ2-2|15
CASSYSTRGTGELFF
TGTGCCAGCAGTTACTCGACCCGAGGGACCGGGGAGCTGTTTTTT
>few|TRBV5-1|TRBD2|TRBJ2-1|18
CASSTSTTSGGAGDEQFF
TGCGCCAGCAGCACCTCGACGACTAGCGGGGGGGCTGGCGATGAGCAGTTCTTC
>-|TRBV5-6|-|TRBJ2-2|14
CASSLARGTGELFF
TGTGCCAGCAGCTTGGCCCGGGGTACCGGGGAGCTGTTTTTT
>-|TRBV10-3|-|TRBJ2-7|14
CAISGVGASYEQYF
TGTGCCATCAGTGGGGTGGGGGCGTCCTACGAGCAGTACTTC
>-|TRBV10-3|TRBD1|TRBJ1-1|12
CASGRGDTEAFF
TGTGCATCCGGCAGGGGGGACACTGAAGCTTTCTTT
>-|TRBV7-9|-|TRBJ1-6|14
CASSLLAGGSPLHF
TGTGCCAGCAGCTTACTTGCGGGAGGTTCACCCCTCCACTTT
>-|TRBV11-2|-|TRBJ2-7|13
CASSSQIWYEQYF
TGTGCCAGCAGCTCCCAAATCTGGTACGAGCAGTACTTC